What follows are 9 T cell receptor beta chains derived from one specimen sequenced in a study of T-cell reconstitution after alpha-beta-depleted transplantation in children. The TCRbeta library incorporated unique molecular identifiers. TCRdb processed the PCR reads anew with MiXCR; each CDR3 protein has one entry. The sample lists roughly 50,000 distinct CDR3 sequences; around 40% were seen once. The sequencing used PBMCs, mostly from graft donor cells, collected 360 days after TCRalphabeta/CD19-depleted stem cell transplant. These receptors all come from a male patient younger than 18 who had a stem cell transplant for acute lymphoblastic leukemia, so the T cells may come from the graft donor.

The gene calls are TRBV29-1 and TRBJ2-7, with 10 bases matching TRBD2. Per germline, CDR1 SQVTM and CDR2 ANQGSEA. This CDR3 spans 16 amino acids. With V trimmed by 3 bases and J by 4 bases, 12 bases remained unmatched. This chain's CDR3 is CSVEGSLAGDMYEQYF. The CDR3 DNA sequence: TGCAGCGTTGAGGGTTCGCTAGCGGGAGATATGTACGAGCAGTACTTC.

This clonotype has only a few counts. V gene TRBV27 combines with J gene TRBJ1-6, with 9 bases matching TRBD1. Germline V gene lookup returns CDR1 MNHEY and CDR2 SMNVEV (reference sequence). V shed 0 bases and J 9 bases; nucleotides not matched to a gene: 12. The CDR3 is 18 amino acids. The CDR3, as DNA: TGTGCCAGCAGTTTATCGCAGGAGGGTTGGACAGGGGTTTCACCCCTCCACTTT. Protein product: CASSLSQEGWTGVSPLHF.

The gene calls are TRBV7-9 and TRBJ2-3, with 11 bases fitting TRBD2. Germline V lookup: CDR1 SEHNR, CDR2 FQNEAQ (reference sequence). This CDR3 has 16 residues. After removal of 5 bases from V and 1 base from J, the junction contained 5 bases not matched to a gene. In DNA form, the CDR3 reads TGTGCCAGCAGCCTCGGGACTAGCGGTCGCACAGATACGCAGTATTTT. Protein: CASSLGTSGRTDTQYF.

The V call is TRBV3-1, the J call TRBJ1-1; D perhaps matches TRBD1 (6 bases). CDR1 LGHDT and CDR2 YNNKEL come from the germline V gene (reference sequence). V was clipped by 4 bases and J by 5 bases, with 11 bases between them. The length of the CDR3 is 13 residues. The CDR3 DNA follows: TGTGCCAGCAGCCGAGGCAGGGGAACTGAAGCTTTCTTT. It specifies CASSRGRGTEAFF. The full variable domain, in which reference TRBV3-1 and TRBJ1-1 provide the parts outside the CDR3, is DTAVSQTPKYLVTQMGNDKSIKCEQNLGHDTMYWYKQDSKKFLKIMFSYNNKELIINETVPNRFSPKSPDKAHLNLHINSLELGDSAVYFCASSRGRGTEAFFGQGTRLTVV.

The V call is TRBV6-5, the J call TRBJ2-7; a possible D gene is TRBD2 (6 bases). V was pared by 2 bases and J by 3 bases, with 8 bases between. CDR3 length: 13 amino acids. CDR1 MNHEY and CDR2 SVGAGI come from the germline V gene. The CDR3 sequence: CASSYEGLYEQYF. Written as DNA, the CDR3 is TGTGCCAGCAGTTACGAGGGACTCTACGAGCAGTACTTC.

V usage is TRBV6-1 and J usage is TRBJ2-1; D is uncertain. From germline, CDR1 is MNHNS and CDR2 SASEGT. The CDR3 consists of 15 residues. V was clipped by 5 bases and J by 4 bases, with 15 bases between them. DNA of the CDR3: TGTGCCAGCAGTCCCACAGACATTCTGTACAATGAGCAGTTCTTC. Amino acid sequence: CASSPTDILYNEQFF.

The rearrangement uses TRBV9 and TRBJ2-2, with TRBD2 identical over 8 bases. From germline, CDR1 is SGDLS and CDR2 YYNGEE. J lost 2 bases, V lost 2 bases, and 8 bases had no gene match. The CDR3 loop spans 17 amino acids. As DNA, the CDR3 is TGTGCCAGCAGCGTGGGACCTAGCGGGTCCAACACCGGGGAGCTGTTTTTT. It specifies CASSVGPSGSNTGELFF.

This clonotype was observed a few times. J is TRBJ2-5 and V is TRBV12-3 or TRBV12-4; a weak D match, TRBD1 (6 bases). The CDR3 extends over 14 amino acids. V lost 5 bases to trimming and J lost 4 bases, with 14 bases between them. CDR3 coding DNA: TGTGCCAGCAGTCCCCGACCAGGGGCAGAGACCCAGTACTTC. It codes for CASSPRPGAETQYF.

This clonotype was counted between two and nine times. The CDR3 coding sequence is TGTGCCAGCAGAATTAGCGAGCAGTACTTC. This codes for CASRISEQYF. The chain couples TRBV6-6 to TRBJ2-7, with D unresolved. With 6 bases removed from V and 6 bases from J, the gap between germline ends came to 6 bases. Looked up from germline, CDR1 is MNHNY and CDR2 is SVGAGI (reference sequence). CDR3 size: 10 residues.